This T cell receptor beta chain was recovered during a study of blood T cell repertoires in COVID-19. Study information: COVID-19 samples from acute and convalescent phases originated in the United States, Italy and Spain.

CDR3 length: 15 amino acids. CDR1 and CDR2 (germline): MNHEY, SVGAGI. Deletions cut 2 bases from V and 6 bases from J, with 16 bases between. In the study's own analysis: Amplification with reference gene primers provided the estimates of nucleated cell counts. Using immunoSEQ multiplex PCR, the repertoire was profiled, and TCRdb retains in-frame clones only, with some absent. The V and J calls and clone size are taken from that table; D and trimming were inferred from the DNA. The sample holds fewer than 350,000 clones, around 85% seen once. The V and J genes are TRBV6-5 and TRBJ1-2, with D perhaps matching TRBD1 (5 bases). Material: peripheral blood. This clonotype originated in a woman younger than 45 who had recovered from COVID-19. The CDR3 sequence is CASSYGFRVTHGYTF. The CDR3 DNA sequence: TGTGCCAGCAGTTACGGGTTCAGGGTAACCCATGGCTACACCTTC.